This TCR beta chain was sequenced during a study of OX40 agonist ivuxolimab in advanced cancers. Study in general: Partial responses were seen in three patients, one with hepatocellular carcinoma and two with cutaneous melanoma.

Assay used: immunoSEQ multiplex PCR; TCRdb lists only in-frame clones, some missing. Of around 94,000 clones in the sample, approximately 85% were seen once. This clone is a singleton in its sample. Its antigen is unknown. Study-level findings and limits: Fewer expanded clones were found on average in CD4+ than in CD8+ T cells.

V was clipped by 5 bases and J by 10 bases; unmatched bases: 2. Germline-derived CDR1 and CDR2 are SGHNT and YENEEA. The CDR3 has 12 residues. The origin of this receptor is an adult with an advanced solid tumor such as melanoma, head and neck, liver or kidney cancer. The chain joins TRBV11-3 to TRBJ2-1, with TRBD2 matching over 10 bases. The sequenced sample was CD4+ or CD8+ T cells sorted from blood, obtained in a trial of the OX40 agonist ivuxolimab. CDR3 bases: TGTGCCAGCAGCCGTAGCGGGAGGGAGCAGTTCTTC. Its protein product is CASSRSGREQFF.